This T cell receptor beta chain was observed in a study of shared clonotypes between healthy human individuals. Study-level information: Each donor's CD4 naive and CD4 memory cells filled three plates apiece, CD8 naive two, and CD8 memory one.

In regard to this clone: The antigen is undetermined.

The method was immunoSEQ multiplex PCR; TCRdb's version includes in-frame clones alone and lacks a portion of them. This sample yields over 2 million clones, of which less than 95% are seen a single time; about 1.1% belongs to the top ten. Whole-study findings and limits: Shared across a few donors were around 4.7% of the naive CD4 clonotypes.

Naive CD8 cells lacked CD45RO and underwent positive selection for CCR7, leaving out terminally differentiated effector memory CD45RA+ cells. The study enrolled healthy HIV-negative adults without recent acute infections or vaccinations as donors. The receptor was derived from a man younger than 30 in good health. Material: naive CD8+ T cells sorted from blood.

The CDR3 coding sequence is TGCGCCAGCAGCCATTTAGGGACAGGCTTGGCGTCCGGGGAGCTGTTTTTT. Protein: CASSHLGTGLASGELFF. The chain links TRBV4-1 to TRBJ2-2; 8 bases match TRBD1. The V gene's germline CDR1 is MGHRA and CDR2 YSYEKL. Germline trimming cut 3 bases from V and 6 bases from J; bases unmatched to any gene: 12. The CDR3 covers 17 residues.